These T cell receptor beta chains were read from a single sample in a study of blood T cell repertoires in COVID-19. Here immunoSEQ multiplex PCR was the method, and the copy in TCRdb shows in-frame clones only, minus some. The sample gives about 120,000 clones, about 89% of which show up once; about 18% is in the top ten. What was sequenced was peripheral blood. The receptors come from a human donor with acute or convalescent COVID-19. The donor label of this sample is uncertain. The CDR3 runs from the conserved cysteine through the conserved F or W. D genes are given only for firm matches.

V	J	D	DNA	CDR3
TRBV15	TRBJ2-7	NA	TGTGCCACCAGCGGACTTTACAGGGACTACGAGCAGTACTTC	CATSGLYRDYEQYF
TRBV5-1	TRBJ2-3	TRBD2	TGCGCCAGCAGCGAGTGGCTAGCGGGAGAAGATACGCAGTATTTT	CASSEWLAGEDTQYF
TRBV5-6	TRBJ2-7	NA	TGTGCCAGCAGCTTCCTCCGGGAAGCCTACGAGCAGTACTTC	CASSFLREAYEQYF
TRBV6-5	TRBJ2-2	NA	TGTGCCAGCAGAAGGGAGACCGGGGAGCTGTTTTTT	CASRRETGELFF
TRBV24-1	TRBJ1-5	NA	TGTGCCACCAGTGACCGGACTCTCTCGCGGCCCCAGCATTTT	CATSDRTLSRPQHF
TRBV5-1	TRBJ1-1	TRBD1	TGCGCCAGCAGCTTGGGGCTACAGGGGCGGAACACTGAAGCTTTCTTT	CASSLGLQGRNTEAFF
TRBV27	TRBJ2-6	NA	TGTGCCAGCAGTAAAGAGGGGGCCAACGTCCTGACTTTC	CASSKEGANVLTF
TRBV30	TRBJ2-7	TRBD1	TGTGCCTGGAGTGTACAGGGGTGGACTTACGAGCAGTACTTC	CAWSVQGWTYEQYF
TRBV3-1/TRBV3-2	TRBJ1-1	NA	TGTGCCAGCAGCCAAGCAGACATGGGAGCTTTCTTT	CASSQADMGAFF
TRBV4-2	TRBJ1-2	NA	TGTGCCAGCAGCCTAAGCTTTGACAGAGTCAACTATGGCTACACCTTC	CASSLSFDRVNYGYTF
TRBV30	TRBJ2-5	TRBD2	TGTGCCTCGGTTCTAGCGGATCAAGAGACCCAGTACTTC	CASVLADQETQYF
TRBV12-3/TRBV12-4	TRBJ1-6	TRBD1	TGTGCCAGCTCCCGGGACAGAAATTCACCCCTCCACTTT	CASSRDRNSPLHF
TRBV19	TRBJ1-3	NA	TGTGCCAGTACCATGGGTCAGGGTGCTGGAAACACCATATATTTT	CASTMGQGAGNTIYF